Below, one T cell receptor beta chain is given with its context. Its antigen is currently not known. The sample holds no much larger clone one base away, and base qualities are not on file. The CDR3 runs 12 amino acids, cysteine and phenylalanine included. Here the CDR3 DNA is all that survives: 36 bases in frame from base 1. The germline ends are 8 bases apart after V is trimmed by 3 bases and J by 6 bases. Via the germline V gene, CDR1 is MGHDK and CDR2 SYGVNS. Genomic DNA was isolated from the sorted cells so that the TCRbeta CDR3 region could be sequenced. TCRbeta CDR3 regions were sequenced using the immunoSEQ Assay. This is the immuneACCESS table as TCRdb keeps it, with only in-frame sequences that have V and J called. A part of the clones is gone; compared with another copy, unresolved V genes explain less than half, and the rest is unexplained. Here the sample has almost 85,000 clones; 86% occur a single time. The top ten clonotypes cover 6.5% of the sample.

The entry originates in a study of OX40 agonist ivuxolimab in advanced cancers. For the study in its entirety: Ivuxolimab was a fully human IgG2 agonistic monoclonal antibody targeting the costimulatory receptor OX40 (CD134). Intravenous ivuxolimab was administered to patients every 2 weeks at six dose levels: 0.01, 0.1, 0.3, 1.5, 3 and 10 mg/kg. Of the roughly 50 dose-escalation patients, hepatocellular carcinoma was present in 19, melanoma in around 15, renal cell carcinoma in 9 and head and neck cancer in 9. A male proportion of 70% to 90% and a mean age of approximately 55 years, ranging from 23 to 79, were recorded for the dose-escalation cohort. Patients were allowed to have had prior anti-PD-1, anti-PD-L1 or anti-CTLA-4 therapy, and roughly 40% of the dose-escalation patients had previously received checkpoint inhibitors. Partial responses were achieved by three dose-escalation patients, of whom one had hepatocellular carcinoma and two had cutaneous melanoma. The purpose of peripheral TCRbeta sequencing was to test whether ivuxolimab changed TCR sequence diversity and led to clonal T-cell expansion. The paper reports the monotherapy dose-escalation portion (N of about 56 patients) of the phase I ivuxolimab trial. General findings and caveats noted by the study authors: After ivuxolimab, CD8+ T cells had more expanded clones than CD4+ T cells on average. Low levels of normalized T-cell clonal expansion were also seen in some patients who did not respond. In partial responders in the 0.1-3.0 mg/kg groups, normalized peripheral clonal expansion was found to be among the lowest, especially among CD8+ T cells. At doses of 0.1 to 3.0 mg/kg, clonal expansion of both CD4+ and CD8+ blood T cells was observed from baseline to week 6. Which antigens the clonally expanded peripheral T cells were specific for was not determined.

The trial excluded patients who had a history of autoimmune disease or who were on systemic immunosuppression. Peripheral blood for TCR sequencing was drawn from every dose cohort at baseline, at cycle 4 day 1 and at cycle 7 day 1. The samples were taken from a phase I, first-in-human, multicenter, open-label dose-escalation trial of ivuxolimab. The trial enrolled adults with locally advanced or metastatic head and neck squamous cell, hepatocellular, melanoma or renal cell carcinoma. CD4+ and CD8+ T cells were sorted separately from peripheral blood before TCR sequencing. Recombination joined TRBV25-1 with TRBJ2-5; the D gene is perhaps TRBD1 or TRBD2, each of them matching over 5 bases. Sequencing was performed on CD4+ or CD8+ T cells sorted from blood, taken in a trial of the OX40 agonist ivuxolimab. The clonotype was recovered from an adult with an advanced solid tumor such as melanoma, head and neck, liver or kidney cancer. The nucleotides are TGTGCCAGCAGTGAGAGGGGAAAGACCCAGTACTTC. Its protein is CASSERGKTQYF.